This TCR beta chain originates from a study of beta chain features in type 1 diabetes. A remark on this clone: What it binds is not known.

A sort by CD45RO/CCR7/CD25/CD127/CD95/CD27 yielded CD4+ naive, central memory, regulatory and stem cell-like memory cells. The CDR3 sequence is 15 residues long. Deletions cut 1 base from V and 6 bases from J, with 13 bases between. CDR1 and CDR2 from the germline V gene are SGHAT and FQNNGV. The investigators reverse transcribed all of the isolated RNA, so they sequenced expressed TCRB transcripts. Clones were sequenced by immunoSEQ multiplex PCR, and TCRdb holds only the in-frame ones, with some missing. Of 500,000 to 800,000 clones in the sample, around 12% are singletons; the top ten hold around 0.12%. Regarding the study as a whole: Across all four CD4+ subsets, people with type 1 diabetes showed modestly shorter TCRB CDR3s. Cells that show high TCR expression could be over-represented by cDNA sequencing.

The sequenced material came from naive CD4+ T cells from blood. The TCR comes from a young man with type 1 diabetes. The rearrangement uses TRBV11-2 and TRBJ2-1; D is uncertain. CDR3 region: CASSLALNVGNEQFF. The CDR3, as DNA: TGTGCCAGCAGCTTAGCCCTTAATGTGGGCAATGAGCAGTTCTTC.